This T cell receptor beta chain stems from a study of blood T cell repertoires in COVID-19 (dated by TCRdb to between 2020 and 2021). A note on the overall study: Samples covering the acute and convalescent phases of COVID-19 were provided by collaborators in the United States, Italy and Spain. The prospective study material was composed of cDNA or gDNA derived from T cells, B-cell-depleted T cells, or PBMCs. Subjects who had been exposed to COVID-19, were actively infected with it, or had recovered from it provided the deeply sampled blood TCRbeta repertoires that made up the dataset. The repertoires were released in a freely available public database intended as a resource for research on the immune response to SARS-CoV-2. The samples were drawn from the first 160 participants of the ongoing ImmuneRACE study and from about 1,200 subjects provided by 6 global collaborators. Sample metadata almost always included a de-identified subject ID, COVID-19 status, age in years and sex. Where available, HLA class I and class II types were taken from metadata supplied by the sample provider and were not determined by assay-based typing.

Broad study findings and their caveats: The quantity of clinical and demographic metadata differed by source and by participant and was supplied without curation.

TCRbeta CDR3 regions were amplified from genomic DNA using the immunoSEQ Assay, a bias-controlled multiplex PCR. For the original study's pipeline: Nucleated cell counts per sample were estimated from amplification of reference gene primers within the assay. To quantify the absolute abundance of each unique TCRbeta CDR3 rearrangement, sequence reads were collapsed and filtered. Productive Simpson clonality was computed per sample as the square root of Simpson's diversity index over productive rearrangements. Held by TCRdb, this immuneACCESS table contains in-frame sequences only and omits some clones. Under half of the omission traces to an unresolved V gene where checked; the cause of the rest is unknown. That table supplies the V and J calls and clone size; D and trimming were determined from the DNA. This sample gives some 290,000 clones in total; about nine tenths of them show up just once. Less than 9.5% of the sample goes to the ten largest clones.

From the germline V gene, CDR1 is SNHLY and CDR2 is FYNNEI. V drops 6 bases and J drops 0 bases, leaving 12 bases in between. The CDR3 contains 14 residues, cysteine and phenylalanine counted. Only the CDR3 part of the read is kept: 42 bases, read in frame from the first base. Participants in the prospective study were enrolled through a virtual design, were aged about 18 to 90 years, and lived in some 24 United States geographic areas. To assign participants to cohorts, the prospective study relied on clinical history that participants themselves reported in a screening survey and a study questionnaire. ImmuneRACE Cohort 3 recovered participants were defined by two consecutive negative NP/OP PCR tests, healthcare professional clearance, or symptom resolution. Each participant in the prospective study had whole blood, serum and a nasopharyngeal or oropharyngeal swab collected by mobile phlebotomists. Additional blood draws and questionnaires over an approximately two-month period could optionally be provided by prospective study participants. Blood samples from the prospective study were shipped frozen or at room temperature prior to DNA extraction.

Points on this clone: No antigen is known for it. Base qualities are not recorded, but no much larger clone differs from it by a single base.

The chain links TRBV2 with TRBJ2-7; TRBD1 might be the D gene, on 5 matching bases. Sequences were obtained from PBMCs or T cells enriched from blood (not recorded which). The clonotype was recovered from a woman aged 25-40 years who had recovered from COVID-19. The CDR3 corresponds to CASRGRLLSYEQYF. In nucleotides, the sequence is TGTGCCAGCAGGGGGCGGCTACTCTCCTACGAGCAGTACTTC.